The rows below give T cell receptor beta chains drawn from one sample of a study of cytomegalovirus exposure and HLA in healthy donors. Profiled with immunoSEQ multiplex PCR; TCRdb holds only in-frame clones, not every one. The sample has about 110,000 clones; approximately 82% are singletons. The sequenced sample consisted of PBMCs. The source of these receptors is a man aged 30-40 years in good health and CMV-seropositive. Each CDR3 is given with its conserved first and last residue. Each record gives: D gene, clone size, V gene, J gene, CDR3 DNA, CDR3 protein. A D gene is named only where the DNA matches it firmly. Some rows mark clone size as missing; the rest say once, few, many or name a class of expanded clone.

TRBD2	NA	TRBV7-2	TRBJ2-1	TGTGCCAGCAGCTCTAGCGGGGGTAACAATGAGCAGTTCTTC	CASSSSGGNNEQFF
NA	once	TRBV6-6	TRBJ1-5	TGTGCCAGCCGGGGGGGTGATCAGCCCCAGCATTTT	CASRGGDQPQHF
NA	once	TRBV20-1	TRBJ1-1	TGCAGCCCGGAGGACACTGAAGCTTTCTTT	CSPEDTEAFF
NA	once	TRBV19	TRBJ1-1	TGTGCCAGTAGTATGCGGAGGGTCGTGAACACTGAAGCTTTCTTT	CASSMRRVVNTEAFF
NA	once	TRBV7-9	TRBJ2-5	TGTGCCAGCAGCTTATACGGGGATGAGACCCAGTACTTC	CASSLYGDETQYF
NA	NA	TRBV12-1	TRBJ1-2	TGTGCCAGCAGCTGGCTGCCGTTCTATGGCTACACCTTC	CASSWLPFYGYTF
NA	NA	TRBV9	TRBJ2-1	TGTGCCAGCAGCGTAGACCTACTGAATGAGCAGTTCTTC	CASSVDLLNEQFF
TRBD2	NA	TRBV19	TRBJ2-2	TGTGCCAGTAGTATAGGTGGGGGAGGGCGTACCGGGGAGCTGTTTTTT	CASSIGGGGRTGELFF
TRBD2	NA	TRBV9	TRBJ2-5	TGTGCCAGCAGCTCGGGACTAGCGGGAGGAGCCTTAGAGACCCAGTACTTC	CASSSGLAGGALETQYF
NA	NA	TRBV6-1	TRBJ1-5	TGTGCCAGCAGCACAGGACTCGGAGGGGCTCAGCCCCAGCATTTT	CASSTGLGGAQPQHF
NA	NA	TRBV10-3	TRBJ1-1	TGTGCCATCAGACAGGGAGTCGGCGGTGAAGCTTTCTTT	CAIRQGVGGEAFF
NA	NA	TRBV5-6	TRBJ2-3	TGTGCCAGCAGCTTACCGGGACAACGGTCCACAGATACGCAGTATTTT	CASSLPGQRSTDTQYF
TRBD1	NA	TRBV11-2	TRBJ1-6	TGTGCCAGCAGCTTTAATGCAGGGGGCAATTCACCCCTCCACTTT	CASSFNAGGNSPLHF
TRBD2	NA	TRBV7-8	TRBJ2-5	TGTGCCAGCAGCATTCCACCTCCGGGGGGGTACTTC	CASSIPPPGGYF
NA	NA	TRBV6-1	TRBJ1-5	TGTGCCAGCAGTGAAGGGCTGAGGAGTAGCAATCAGCCCCAGCATTTT	CASSEGLRSSNQPQHF
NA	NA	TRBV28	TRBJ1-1	TGTGCCAGCAGTTTAATCATGAACACTGAAGCTTTCTTT	CASSLIMNTEAFF
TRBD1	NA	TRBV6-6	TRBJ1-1	TGTGCCAGCAGACGAGACCTGGGACAGCCTGAAGCTTTCTTT	CASRRDLGQPEAFF
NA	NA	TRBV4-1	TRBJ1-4	TGCGCCAGCAGCCAAGGGGGAGGGTTACAGGCAACTAATGAAAAACTGTTTTTT	CASSQGGGLQATNEKLFF
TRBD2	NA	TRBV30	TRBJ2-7	TGTGCCTGGAGAGTTCAGCGGGGTATCGGCGAGCAGTACTTC	CAWRVQRGIGEQYF
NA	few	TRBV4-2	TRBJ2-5	TGTGCCAGCAGCCTAGGCGGTGGCGTATTCCAAGAGACCCAGTACTTC	CASSLGGGVFQETQYF
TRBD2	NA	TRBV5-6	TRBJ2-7	TGTGCCAGCAGCGAGGGACTAGCGGGGGATTCCTACGAGCAGTACTTC	CASSEGLAGDSYEQYF
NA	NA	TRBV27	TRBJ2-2	TGTGCCAGCAGTTTTATGGGGGCGCCTAACACCGGGGAGCTGTTTTTT	CASSFMGAPNTGELFF
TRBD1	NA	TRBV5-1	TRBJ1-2	TGCGCCAGCAGCTTGGGGCAGGGGGCGCGGCAAGGCTACACCTTC	CASSLGQGARQGYTF
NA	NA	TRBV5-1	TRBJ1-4	TGCGCCAGCAGCCTGTCAGGGGAGACTAATGAAAAACTGTTTTTT	CASSLSGETNEKLFF
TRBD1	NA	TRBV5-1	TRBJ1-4	TGCGCCAGCAGCTTCGGGACAGCCGAAAAACTGTTTTTT	CASSFGTAEKLFF
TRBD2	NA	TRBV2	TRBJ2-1	TGTGCCAGCAGGGCTCGCCTGGCCGCGGGACTAGCGGGAGGGAAGGGGCCCGGGGGTGAGCAGTTCTTC	CASRARLAAGLAGGKGPGGEQFF
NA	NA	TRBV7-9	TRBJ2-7	TGTGCCAGCAGTTTTTCTGTCCGGGTTAGCGAGCAGTACTTC	CASSFSVRVSEQYF
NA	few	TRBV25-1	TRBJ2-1	TGTGCCAGCAGTGATTTCAGGGTGGGCAATGAGCAGTTCTTC	CASSDFRVGNEQFF
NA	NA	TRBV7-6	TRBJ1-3	TGTGCCAGCAGCTTAACAGGGAGTGGAAACACCATATATTTT	CASSLTGSGNTIYF
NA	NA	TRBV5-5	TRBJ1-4	TGTGCCAGCAGCTTGACTGCGCGGGTAGAAAAACTGTTTTTT	CASSLTARVEKLFF
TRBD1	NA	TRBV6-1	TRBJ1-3	TGTGCCAGCAGTGAACGTTTTGGGACAGGTGATTCTGGAAACACCATATATTTT	CASSERFGTGDSGNTIYF
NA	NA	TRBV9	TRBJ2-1	TGTGCCAGCAGCGTAGTATCGGGGAGCGGAGGGAGCTCCTACAATGAGCAGTTCTTC	CASSVVSGSGGSSYNEQFF
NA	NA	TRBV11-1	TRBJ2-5	TGTGCCAGCAGCCTTGGTCAGGAGACCCAGTACTTC	CASSLGQETQYF
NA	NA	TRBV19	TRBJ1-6	TGTGCCAGTAGTATCGACGCTCTCGCGGGGAATTCACCCCTCCACTTT	CASSIDALAGNSPLHF
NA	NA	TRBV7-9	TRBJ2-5	TGTGCCAGCAGCGACTGGGAAGGGGCCCAAGAGACCCAGTACTTC	CASSDWEGAQETQYF
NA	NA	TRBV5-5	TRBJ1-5	TGTGCCAGCAGCTGGACGGGCCCGGGACAGCCCCAGCATTTT	CASSWTGPGQPQHF
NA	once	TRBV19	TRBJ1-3	TGTGCCAGTAGTGCATCAGGGTCCTCTGGAAACACCATATATTTT	CASSASGSSGNTIYF
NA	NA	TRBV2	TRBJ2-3	TGTGCCAGCAGTATCTCGGGAGATACGCAGTATTTT	CASSISGDTQYF
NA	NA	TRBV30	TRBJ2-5	TGTGCCTGGAGTTTTAGTTTGGAGACCCAGTACTTC	CAWSFSLETQYF
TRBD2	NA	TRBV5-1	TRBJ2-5	TGCGCCAGCAGCCCGGGAGGAGCAGGGGAGACCCAGTACTTC	CASSPGGAGETQYF
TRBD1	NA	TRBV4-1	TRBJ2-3	TGCGCCAGCAGCCAGGTGGACAGGGGCACAGATACGCAGTATTTT	CASSQVDRGTDTQYF
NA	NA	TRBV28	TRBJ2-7	TGTGCCAGTATACCCGGGACAAATTTTTACGAGCAGTACTTC	CASIPGTNFYEQYF
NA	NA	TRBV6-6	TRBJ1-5	TGTGCCAGCAGTATCGGCGGCCAGCCCCAGCATTTT	CASSIGGQPQHF
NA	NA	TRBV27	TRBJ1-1	TGTGCCACCATTCCGACAGTTGGGGGGGACACTGAAGCTTTCTTT	CATIPTVGGDTEAFF
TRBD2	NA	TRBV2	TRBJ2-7	TGTGCCAGCAGTGAGGGAGGGACCTACGAGCAGTACTTC	CASSEGGTYEQYF
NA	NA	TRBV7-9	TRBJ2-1	TGTGCCAGCAGCTTCCCCAGATATTCCGAGCAGTTCTTC	CASSFPRYSEQFF